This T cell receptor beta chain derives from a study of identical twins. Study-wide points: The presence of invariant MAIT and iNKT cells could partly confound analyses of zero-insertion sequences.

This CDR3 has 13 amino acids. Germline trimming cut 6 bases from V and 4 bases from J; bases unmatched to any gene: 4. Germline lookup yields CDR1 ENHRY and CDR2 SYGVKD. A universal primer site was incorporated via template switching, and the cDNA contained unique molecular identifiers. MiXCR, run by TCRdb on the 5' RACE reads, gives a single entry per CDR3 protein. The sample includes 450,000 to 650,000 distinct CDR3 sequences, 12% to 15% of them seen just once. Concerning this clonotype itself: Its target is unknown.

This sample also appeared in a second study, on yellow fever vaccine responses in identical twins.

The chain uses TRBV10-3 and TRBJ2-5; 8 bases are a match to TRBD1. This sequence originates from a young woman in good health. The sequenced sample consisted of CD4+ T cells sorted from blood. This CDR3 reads CAISDRGVETQYF. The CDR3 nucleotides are TGTGCCATCAGCGACAGGGGAGTAGAGACCCAGTACTTC.